The sequence of this T cell receptor beta chain was determined in a study of CD8 T cells in ankylosing spondylitis (dated by TCRdb to about 2017). Notes on the research overall: The study set out to find disease-linked TCR variants by profiling T cell receptor beta repertoires in ankylosing spondylitis patients and healthy donors. In total, the full study cohort was made up of roughly 110 healthy donors and 25 to 30 ankylosing spondylitis patients. Samples of peripheral blood were taken, and for ankylosing spondylitis patients, synovial fluid was collected as well. Broad study findings and their caveats: Blood from ankylosing spondylitis patients appeared to be characterized by a TCR beta motif made up of eight highly homologous amino acid variants. According to the report, matched synovial fluid samples from ankylosing spondylitis patients were significantly enriched for the disease-linked clones. Some motif variants had previously been reported in the synovial fluid and blood of reactive arthritis patients, which suggests shared mechanisms of disease initiation. The disease-linked clones had a CD8+ phenotype and were found at relatively low frequencies in peripheral blood.

The CDR3 covers 17 residues, taking in both the cysteine and the phenylalanine. Only the CDR3 DNA stays, 51 bases, in frame from base 1. The V end loses 0 bases and the J end loses 8 bases, and a stretch of 19 bases separates them. CDR1 and CDR2, looked up from the germline V gene, are MGHRA and YSYEKL. The table lists this clonotype with a few counts. Its antigen remains unidentified. No much larger clone exists at a distance of one base, and base qualities are not known. For sequencing, an Illumina HiSeq 2500 was employed. Quantitative 5'-RACE with molecular barcodes was the method used to prepare the TCR beta libraries. The authors' analysis ran thus. A new computational method, built on a probabilistic model of VDJ rearrangement, was used to identify disease-linked TCR variants. TCRdb applied fastp at Q25 and MiXCR to the public reads, then kept only in-frame beta chains. Records with the same CDR3 protein are collapsed into one entry carrying the most frequent genes and DNA. The authors' filters were not applied to this entry. Counted in this sample were about 220,000 distinct CDR3 sequences; roughly 18% of them appeared once. The top ten constitute about 42% of the sample.

The receptor was derived from a male donor with ankylosing spondylitis. This sequence uses TRBV4-1 and TRBJ1-4, and the D gene may be TRBD1, 6 bases matching. Sequencing was done on a sample of blood, either unsorted or a sorted T cell fraction (not recorded which). The CDR3 in this case is CASSQDALRDTGEKLFF. The nucleotides are TGCGCCAGCAGCCAAGATGCCCTGAGGGACACGGGGGAAAAACTGTTTTTT.